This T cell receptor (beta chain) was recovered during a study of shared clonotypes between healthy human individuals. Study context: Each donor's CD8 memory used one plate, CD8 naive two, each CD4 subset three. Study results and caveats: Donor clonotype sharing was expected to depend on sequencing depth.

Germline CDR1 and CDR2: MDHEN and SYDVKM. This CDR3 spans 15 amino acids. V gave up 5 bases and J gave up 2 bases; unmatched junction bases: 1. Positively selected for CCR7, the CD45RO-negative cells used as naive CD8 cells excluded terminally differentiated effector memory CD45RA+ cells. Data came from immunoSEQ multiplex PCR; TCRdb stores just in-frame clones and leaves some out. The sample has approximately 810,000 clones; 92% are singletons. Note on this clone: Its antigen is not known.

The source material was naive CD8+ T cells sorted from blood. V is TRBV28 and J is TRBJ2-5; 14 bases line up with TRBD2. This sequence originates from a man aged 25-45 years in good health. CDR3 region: CASSRLAGGQETQYF. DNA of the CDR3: TGTGCCAGCAGTAGACTAGCGGGAGGGCAAGAGACCCAGTACTTC.